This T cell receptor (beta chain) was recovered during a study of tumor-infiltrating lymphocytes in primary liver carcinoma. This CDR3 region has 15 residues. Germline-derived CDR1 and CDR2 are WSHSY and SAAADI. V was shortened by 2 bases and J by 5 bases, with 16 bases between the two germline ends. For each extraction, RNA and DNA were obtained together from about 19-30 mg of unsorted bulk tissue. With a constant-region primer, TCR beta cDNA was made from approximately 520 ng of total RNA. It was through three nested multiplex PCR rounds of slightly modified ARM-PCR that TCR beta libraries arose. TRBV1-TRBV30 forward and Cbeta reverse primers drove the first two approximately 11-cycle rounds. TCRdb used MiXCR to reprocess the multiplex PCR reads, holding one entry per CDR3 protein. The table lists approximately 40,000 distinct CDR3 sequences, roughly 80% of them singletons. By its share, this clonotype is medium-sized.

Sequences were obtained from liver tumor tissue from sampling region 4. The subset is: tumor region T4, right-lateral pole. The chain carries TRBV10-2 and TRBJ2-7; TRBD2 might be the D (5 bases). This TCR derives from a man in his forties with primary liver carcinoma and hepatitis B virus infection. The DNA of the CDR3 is TGCGCCAGCAGTGAGCAGCAACTCGCGAGGGACGAGCAGTACTTC. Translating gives CASSEQQLARDEQYF.